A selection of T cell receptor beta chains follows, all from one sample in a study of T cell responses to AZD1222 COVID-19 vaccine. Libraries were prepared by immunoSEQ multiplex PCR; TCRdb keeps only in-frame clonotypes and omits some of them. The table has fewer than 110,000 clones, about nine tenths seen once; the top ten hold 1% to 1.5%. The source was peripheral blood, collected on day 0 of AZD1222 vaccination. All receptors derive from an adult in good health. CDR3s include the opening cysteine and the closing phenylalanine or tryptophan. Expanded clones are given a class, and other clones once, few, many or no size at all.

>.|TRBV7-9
CASSRVRGNGYTF
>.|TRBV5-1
CASSRTEMNEKLFF
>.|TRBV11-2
CASSLGRGRVNEKLFF
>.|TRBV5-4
CASSLRGQGAAVQPQHF
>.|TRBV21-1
CASSSTPGPTPAGEKLFF
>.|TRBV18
CASFGDRNTEAFF
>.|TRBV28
CASRLQGSRETQYF
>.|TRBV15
CATSRDLSSADGYTF
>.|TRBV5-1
CASSVIQGSYEQYF
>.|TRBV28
CASSFFGSSTDTQYF
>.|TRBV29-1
CSVGLGRDRDEQYF
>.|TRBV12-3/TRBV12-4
CASSWTTEAFF
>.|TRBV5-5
CASSRSSANTEAFF
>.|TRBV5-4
CASSLLGLAEPTDTQYF
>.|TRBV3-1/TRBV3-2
CASSQDQGRSLYGYTF
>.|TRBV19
CASSMSSQGSYEQYF
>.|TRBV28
CASSLPANYGYTF
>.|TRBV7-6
CASSHDRDNEQFF
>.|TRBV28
CASSAGYDTQYF
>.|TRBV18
CASSQEGGPPLHF
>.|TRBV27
CASSLYPSHQPQHF
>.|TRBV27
CASSLTGGGFEQYF
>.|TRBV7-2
CASAEALETQYF
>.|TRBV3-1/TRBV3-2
CASSQGRTGGREKLFF
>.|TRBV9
CASNRDNQETQYF
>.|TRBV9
CASSVAGSTDTQYF
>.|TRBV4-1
CASSQVLGTSGNTIYF
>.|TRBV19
CASSIGNQPQHF
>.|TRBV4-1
CASSQGQGGETQYF
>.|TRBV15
CATSRDYSSGNTIYF
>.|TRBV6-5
CASRTGANSPLHF
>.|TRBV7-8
CASSDTGFRGEQYF
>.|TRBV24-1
CATSHEGEDTIYF
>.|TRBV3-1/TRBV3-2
CASSLSGTGNTGELFF
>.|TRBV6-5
CASSYWGGNYGYTF
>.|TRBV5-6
CASSRGPQETQYF
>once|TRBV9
CASSVEDDYVQETQYF